This is a list of T cell receptor beta chains from one sample in a study of cytotoxic CD8 clonotypes in ibrutinib-treated CLL. The data were produced by immunoSEQ multiplex PCR, yet TCRdb's version contains in-frame clones alone and is incomplete. The sample shows about 140,000 clones, around 82% of them seen only once. The specimen comprised PBMCs, sampled after 36 months of ibrutinib treatment. Receptors were obtained from a human donor with chronic lymphocytic leukemia. The CDR3 runs from the conserved cysteine through the conserved F or W. D genes are given only for firm matches. Expanded clones get a size class; other rows say once, few or many, or leave the size out.

>13|TRBV11-2|NA|few|TRBJ1-2
CASSSNGWNGYTF
TGTGCCAGCAGCTCAAACGGGTGGAATGGCTACACCTTC
>12|TRBV7-9|NA|NA|TRBJ2-5
CASSLESETQYF
TGTGCCAGCAGCTTAGAATCGGAGACCCAGTACTTC
>13|TRBV28|NA|NA|TRBJ1-3
CASRVGAGNTIYF
TGTGCCAGCAGGGTGGGGGCAGGAAACACCATATATTTT
>15|TRBV9|NA|NA|TRBJ1-3
CASSVQYRTGNTIYF
TGTGCCAGCAGCGTACAGTACCGGACGGGAAACACCATATATTTT
>17|TRBV29-1|NA|once|TRBJ2-1
CSVLGEGAPSSYNEQFF
TGCAGCGTCCTCGGGGAAGGAGCGCCAAGCTCCTACAATGAGCAGTTCTTC
>14|TRBV7-3|TRBD1|few|TRBJ2-7
CASSLSGTGNEQYF
TGTGCCAGCAGCTTATCCGGGACAGGGAACGAGCAGTACTTC
>12|TRBV11-2|NA|NA|TRBJ2-5
CASSPLYETQYF
TGTGCCAGCAGCCCATTGTACGAGACCCAGTACTTC
>16|TRBV4-2|NA|NA|TRBJ2-3
CASSQDPVYSTDTQYF
TGTGCCAGCAGCCAAGATCCTGTCTACTCCACAGATACGCAGTATTTT
>19|TRBV12-5|NA|once|TRBJ2-4
CASGFLLRGTQRAKNIQYF
TGTGCTAGTGGTTTCTTACTTAGGGGGACCCAACGGGCCAAAAACATTCAGTACTTC
>14|TRBV7-9|NA|once|TRBJ1-2
CASSEKPLMYGYTF
TGTGCCAGCAGCGAAAAGCCCTTGATGTATGGCTACACCTTC
>18|TRBV28|NA|NA|TRBJ1-5
CASSLFGIARPSNQPQHF
TGTGCCAGCAGTTTATTCGGCATCGCTAGACCTAGCAATCAGCCCCAGCATTTT
>16|TRBV5-1|NA|NA|TRBJ2-2
CASSLFGGANTGELFF
TGCGCCAGCAGCTTGTTTGGGGGCGCGAACACCGGGGAGCTGTTTTTT
>16|TRBV11-2|TRBD2|few|TRBJ2-7
CASSFKMVREGYEQYF
TGTGCCAGCAGCTTTAAGATGGTGCGGGAGGGCTACGAGCAGTACTTC
>11|TRBV27|NA|NA|TRBJ2-7
CASSLGSAQYF
TGTGCCAGCAGTCTAGGATCTGCGCAGTACTTC
>13|TRBV6-5|NA|NA|TRBJ2-2
CASSYDGAGELFF
TGTGCCAGCAGTTACGACGGAGCCGGGGAGCTGTTTTTT
>13|TRBV5-8|TRBD1|NA|TRBJ1-4
CASSFRGLEKLFF
TGTGCCAGCAGCTTCAGGGGGCTTGAAAAACTGTTTTTT
>15|TRBV9|TRBD1|NA|TRBJ1-2
CASSVSGQGGYGYTF
TGTGCCAGCAGCGTTTCGGGACAGGGCGGCTATGGCTACACCTTC
>11|TRBV6-1|NA|NA|TRBJ1-2
CASSEPDGYTF
TGTGCCAGCAGTGAGCCCGATGGCTACACCTTC
>18|TRBV18|NA|NA|TRBJ2-1
CASSPRVSGPEGGGEQFF
TGTGCCAGCTCACCAAGGGTTAGCGGACCCGAAGGCGGAGGTGAGCAGTTCTTC
>14|TRBV6-6|NA|NA|TRBJ2-7
CASSYWQGKNEQYF
TGTGCCAGCAGTTACTGGCAGGGGAAGAACGAGCAGTACTTC
>16|TRBV5-1|NA|NA|TRBJ2-3
CASSFPRTGLEDTQYF
TGCGCCAGCAGCTTTCCAAGAACAGGGCTGGAGGATACGCAGTATTTT
>12|TRBV5-1|NA|NA|TRBJ2-3
CASSPISDTQYF
TGCGCCAGCAGCCCGATATCAGATACGCAGTATTTT
>13|TRBV2|TRBD2|once|TRBJ2-1
CASRPGLADEQFF
TGTGCCAGCAGACCTGGACTAGCGGATGAGCAGTTCTTC
>16|TRBV2|TRBD2|NA|TRBJ2-1
CASDIRAGGSSWEQFF
TGTGCCAGCGATATCAGAGCGGGAGGGTCCTCTTGGGAGCAGTTCTTC
>13|TRBV5-1|NA|NA|TRBJ2-7
CASSLTGAYEQYF
TGCGCCAGCAGCTTGACTGGGGCCTACGAGCAGTACTTC
>13|TRBV6-5|TRBD1|few|TRBJ1-2
CASSKTGYYGYTF
TGTGCCAGCAGTAAGACAGGGTACTATGGCTACACCTTC
>12|TRBV18|TRBD1|once|TRBJ2-7
CASSLDRGEQYF
TGTGCCAGCTCACTGGACAGGGGCGAGCAGTACTTC
>16|TRBV4-1|NA|NA|TRBJ2-7
CASSQDHVGGRYEQYF
TGCGCCAGCAGCCAAGATCATGTGGGGGGCCGCTACGAGCAGTACTTC
>14|TRBV30|TRBD1|NA|TRBJ2-7
CAWSGGTGGTEQYF
TGTGCCTGGAGTGGGGGGACAGGGGGCACGGAGCAGTACTTC
>15|TRBV7-9|NA|NA|TRBJ1-4
CASSLGPFGNEKLFF
TGTGCCAGCAGCTTAGGGCCGTTTGGCAACGAAAAACTGTTTTTT
>17|TRBV7-3|TRBD1|NA|TRBJ2-3
CASSLGAGGPSTDTQYF
TGTGCCAGCAGCTTAGGGGCAGGGGGCCCTAGCACAGATACGCAGTATTTT
>15|TRBV18|TRBD2|NA|TRBJ2-7
CASSLLAGGPGEQYF
TGTGCCAGCTCACTTCTAGCGGGGGGGCCCGGAGAGCAGTACTTC
>11|TRBV29-1|NA|NA|TRBJ1-3
CSVEGEGTIYF
TGCAGCGTTGAAGGGGAGGGCACCATATATTTT
>13|TRBV5-8|NA|NA|TRBJ2-5
CASSGVNQETQYF
TGTGCCAGCAGCGGGGTAAACCAAGAGACCCAGTACTTC
>15|TRBV2|TRBD2|NA|TRBJ2-1
CASSLQRGGRNEQFF
TGTGCCAGCAGTCTACAGCGGGGGGGCAGGAATGAGCAGTTCTTC
>15|TRBV18|NA|NA|TRBJ1-1
CASSLKQGRVAEAFF
TGTGCCAGCTCACTTAAACAGGGTAGGGTCGCTGAAGCTTTCTTT
>14|TRBV19|NA|NA|TRBJ2-7
CASSIGFPLGEQYF
TGTGCCAGTAGTATTGGGTTCCCCCTGGGCGAGCAGTACTTC
>14|TRBV27|NA|NA|TRBJ2-1
CASSLSWGSGEQFF
TGTGCCAGCAGTTTATCGTGGGGATCGGGTGAGCAGTTCTTC
>15|TRBV9|NA|NA|TRBJ2-3
CASSVDGGSTDTQYF
TGTGCCAGCAGCGTAGATGGGGGAAGCACAGATACGCAGTATTTT
>14|TRBV7-2|NA|NA|TRBJ1-2
CASSLRGGHYGYTF
TGTGCCAGCAGCTTAAGGGGGGGTCACTATGGCTACACCTTC
>16|TRBV6-5|TRBD2|once|TRBJ2-1
CASSYFGGGPYNEQFF
TGTGCCAGCAGTTACTTTGGGGGGGGACCCTACAATGAGCAGTTCTTC
>16|TRBV29-1|NA|NA|TRBJ2-1
CSVEGGPSWGHNEQFF
TGCAGCGTTGAAGGCGGGCCTTCTTGGGGACACAATGAGCAGTTCTTC
>17|TRBV11-2|NA|NA|TRBJ2-4
CASSNFKGSGTKNIQYF
TGTGCCAGCAGCAACTTTAAGGGGTCGGGAACCAAAAACATTCAGTACTTC
>14|TRBV7-6|TRBD1|NA|TRBJ2-7
CASSPGQGPYEQYF
TGTGCCAGCAGCCCGGGACAGGGGCCTTACGAGCAGTACTTC
>16|TRBV5-6|TRBD2|NA|TRBJ2-1
CASSTPQREGRYEQFF
TGTGCCAGCAGCACCCCTCAGCGGGAGGGCCGGTATGAGCAGTTCTTC
>14|TRBV5-4|NA|NA|TRBJ1-1
CASSPLARNTEAFF
TGTGCCAGCAGCCCCCTGGCCCGGAACACTGAAGCTTTCTTT
>13|TRBV9|NA|once|TRBJ2-2
CASSPRRPGELFF
TGTGCCAGCAGCCCTCGACGTCCGGGGGAGCTGTTTTTT
>15|TRBV6-5|TRBD2|NA|TRBJ2-3
CASSGGLAVPDTQYF
TGTGCCAGCAGTGGGGGACTAGCTGTGCCAGATACGCAGTATTTT
>15|TRBV5-1|TRBD2|NA|TRBJ2-1
CASSPSLASGRVQFF
TGCGCCAGCAGCCCCTCCCTGGCTAGCGGGAGGGTACAGTTCTTC
>15|TRBV4-1|NA|once|TRBJ1-2
CASSQDLGLHYGYTF
TGCGCCAGCAGCCAAGATCTAGGTCTGCATTATGGCTACACCTTC
>14|TRBV9|TRBD2|NA|TRBJ2-1
CASSTSGAHNEQFF
TGTGCCAGTTCCACTAGCGGGGCTCACAATGAGCAGTTCTTC
>16|TRBV10-1|NA|NA|TRBJ2-5
CANKVPWPRYQETQYF
TGCGCCAACAAGGTCCCCTGGCCTCGGTACCAAGAGACCCAGTACTTC
>16|TRBV21-1|NA|NA|TRBJ2-1
CASSITSGSSYNEQFF
TGTGCCAGCAGCATAACTAGCGGGAGCTCCTACAATGAGCAGTTCTTC
>15|TRBV10-3|TRBD2|NA|TRBJ2-7
CAISGAGTSLLEQYF
TGTGCCATCAGTGGTGCCGGGACTAGCTTACTCGAGCAGTACTTC
>13|TRBV27|TRBD1|NA|TRBJ2-5
CASSLYRGETQYF
TGTGCCAGCAGTTTATACAGGGGAGAGACCCAGTACTTC
>15|TRBV30|TRBD1|NA|TRBJ2-5
CAWSGGTGKGQTQYF
TGTGCCTGGAGTGGTGGGACAGGGAAGGGGCAGACCCAGTACTTC
>14|TRBV5-4|NA|once|TRBJ2-3
CASSLVAGLDTQYF
TGTGCCAGCAGCTTGGTTGCGGGATTAGATACGCAGTATTTT